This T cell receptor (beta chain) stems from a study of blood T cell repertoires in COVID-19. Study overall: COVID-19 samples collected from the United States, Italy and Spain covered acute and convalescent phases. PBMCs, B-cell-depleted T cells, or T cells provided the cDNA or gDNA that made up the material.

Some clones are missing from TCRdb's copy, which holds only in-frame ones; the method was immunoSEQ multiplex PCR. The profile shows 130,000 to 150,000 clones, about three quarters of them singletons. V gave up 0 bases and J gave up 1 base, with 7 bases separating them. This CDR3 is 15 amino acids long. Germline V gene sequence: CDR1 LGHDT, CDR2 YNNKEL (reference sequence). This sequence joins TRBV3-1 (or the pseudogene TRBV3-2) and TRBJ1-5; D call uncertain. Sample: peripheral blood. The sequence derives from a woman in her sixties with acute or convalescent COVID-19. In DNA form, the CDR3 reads TGTGCCAGCAGCCAAGATCGGGGAAGCAATCAGCCCCAGCATTTT. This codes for CASSQDRGSNQPQHF.